Following are 2 T cell receptor beta chains from one sample sequenced in a study of Graves' ophthalmopathy and Graves' hyperthyroidism. Amplification of the TCR beta CDR3 regions used RNA transcripts (as template). HTBI-primed first-round RT-PCR preceded second-round multiplex PCR. TCRdb fed the multiplex PCR reads into MiXCR, producing one record per CDR3 protein. The table includes almost 750,000 distinct CDR3 sequences, roughly 41% detected once. The source material was peripheral blood. These receptors all come from an adult man with Graves' ophthalmopathy.

The chain has TRBV28 and TRBJ2-2; D is possibly TRBD2 (5 bases). Germline values: CDR1 MDHEN, CDR2 SYDVKM. Trimming removed 5 bases from V and 9 bases from J, with 16 bases in between. The CDR3 length is 14 residues. The CDR3 sequence: CASSPSEGVRELFF. The CDR3 DNA follows: TGTGCCAGCAGTCCCAGTGAGGGAGTGAGGGAGCTGTTTTTT.

The chain uses TRBV19 and TRBJ2-2; D perhaps matches TRBD1 (6 bases). V was trimmed by 5 bases and J by 0 bases, leaving 10 bases between them. CDR3 length equals 15 residues. Germline V gene data show CDR1 as LNHDA and CDR2 as SQIVND (reference sequence). In nucleotides, the CDR3 is TGTGCCAGTAGTCCGACAGGTCCGAACACCGGGGAGCTGTTTTTT. It translates to CASSPTGPNTGELFF.